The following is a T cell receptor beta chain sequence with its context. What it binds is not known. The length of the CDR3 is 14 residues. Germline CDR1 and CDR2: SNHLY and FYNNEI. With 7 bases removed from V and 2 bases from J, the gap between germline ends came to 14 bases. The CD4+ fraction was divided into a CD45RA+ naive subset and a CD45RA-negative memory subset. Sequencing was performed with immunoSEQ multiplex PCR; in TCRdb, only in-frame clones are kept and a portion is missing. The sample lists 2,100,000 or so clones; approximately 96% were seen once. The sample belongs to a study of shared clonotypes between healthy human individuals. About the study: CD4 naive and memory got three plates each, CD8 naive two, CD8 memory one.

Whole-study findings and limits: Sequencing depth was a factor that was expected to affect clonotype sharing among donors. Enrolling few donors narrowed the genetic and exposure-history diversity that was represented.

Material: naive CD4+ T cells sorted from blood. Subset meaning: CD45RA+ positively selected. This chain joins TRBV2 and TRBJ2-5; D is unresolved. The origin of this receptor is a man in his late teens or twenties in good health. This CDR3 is CASTLQLLQETQYF. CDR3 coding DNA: TGTGCCAGCACCCTACAGTTATTACAAGAGACCCAGTACTTC.